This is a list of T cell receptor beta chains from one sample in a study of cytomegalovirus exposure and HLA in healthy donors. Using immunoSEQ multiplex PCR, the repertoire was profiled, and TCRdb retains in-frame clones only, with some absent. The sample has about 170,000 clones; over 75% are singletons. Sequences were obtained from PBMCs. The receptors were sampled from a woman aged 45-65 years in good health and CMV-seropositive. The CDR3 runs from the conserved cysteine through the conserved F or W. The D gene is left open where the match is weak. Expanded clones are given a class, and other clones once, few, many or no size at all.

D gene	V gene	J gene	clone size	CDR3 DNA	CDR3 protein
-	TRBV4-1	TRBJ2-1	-	TGCGCCAGCAGCCAACGAACAGGAACGACTTACAATGAGCAGTTCTTC	CASSQRTGTTYNEQFF
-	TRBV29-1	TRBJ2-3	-	TGCAGCGTGAGCGGACCCACAGATACGCAGTATTTT	CSVSGPTDTQYF
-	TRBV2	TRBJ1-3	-	TGTGCCAGCACCCGGGAAGCTGGAAACACCATATATTTT	CASTREAGNTIYF
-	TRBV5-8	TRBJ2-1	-	TGTGCCAGCAGCTTGTTCAGGAACTCCTACAATGAGCAGTTCTTC	CASSLFRNSYNEQFF
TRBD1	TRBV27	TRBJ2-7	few	TGTGCCAGCAGTTCCCCGGACAGGGGCGAGCAGTACTTC	CASSSPDRGEQYF
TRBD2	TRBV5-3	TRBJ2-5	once	TGTGCCAGAAGCTTGGCCGGGGGACTAGCGCTCGATGAGCAGTACTTC	CARSLAGGLALDEQYF
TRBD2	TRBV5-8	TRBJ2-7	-	TGTGCCAGCAGCTTCCCTGGACTAGCGGGAAGAAACGAGCAGTACTTC	CASSFPGLAGRNEQYF
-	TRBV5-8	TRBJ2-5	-	TGTGCCGCGCGTCAGAGGGGGGGGTTCCAAGAGACCCAGTACTTC	CAARQRGGFQETQYF
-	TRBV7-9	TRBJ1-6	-	TGTGCCAGCAGCTTAGACAGGAGCGATAATTCACCCCTCCACTTT	CASSLDRSDNSPLHF
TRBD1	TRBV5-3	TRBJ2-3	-	TGTGCCAGAAGCTCCCCCGGGACAGGGGGCTCAGATACGCAGTATTTT	CARSSPGTGGSDTQYF
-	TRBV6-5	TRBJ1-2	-	TGTGCCAGCAGCTACGGACAGAACTATGGCTACACCTTC	CASSYGQNYGYTF
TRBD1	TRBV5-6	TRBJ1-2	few	TGTGCCAGCAGGGTACAGGGGCCTCGGGGCTATGGCTACACCTTC	CASRVQGPRGYGYTF
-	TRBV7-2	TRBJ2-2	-	TGTGCCAGCAGCCGACCGGGACTTAACACCGGGGAGCTGTTTTTT	CASSRPGLNTGELFF
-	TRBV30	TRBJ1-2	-	TGTGCCTGGAGTCCTACCCAGGGCTATGGCTACACCTTC	CAWSPTQGYGYTF
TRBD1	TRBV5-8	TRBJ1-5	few	TGTGCCAGCAGCCGGACAGGGGATCAGCCCCAGCATTTT	CASSRTGDQPQHF
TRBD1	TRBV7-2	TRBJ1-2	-	TGTGCCAGCAGCGCTAGGACAGGGGGACATGGCTACACCTTC	CASSARTGGHGYTF
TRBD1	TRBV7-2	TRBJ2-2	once	TGTGCCAGCAGCTCCGGGACAGGGGGGTATACCGGGGAGCTGTTTTTT	CASSSGTGGYTGELFF
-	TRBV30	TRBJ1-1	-	TGTGCCTGGAGTCGAACAGGAGAAGCTTTCTTT	CAWSRTGEAFF
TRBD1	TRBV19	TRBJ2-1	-	TGTGCCAGTAGTTTCACAGGGACAGCTGAGCAGTTCTTC	CASSFTGTAEQFF
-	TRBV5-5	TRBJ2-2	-	TGTGCCAGCAGCGTTTGGGGGCCGAACACCGGGGAGCTGTTTTTT	CASSVWGPNTGELFF
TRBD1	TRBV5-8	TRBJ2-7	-	TGTGCCAGCACCCGCCGGACAGGGATGAAAGAGCAGTACTTC	CASTRRTGMKEQYF
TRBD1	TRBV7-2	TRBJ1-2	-	TGTGCCAGCAGCTCCACAGGGGGGGTCTATTATGGCTACACCTTC	CASSSTGGVYYGYTF
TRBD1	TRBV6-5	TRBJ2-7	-	TGTGCCAGCAGTTACTCTGGGACAGTGGGCTACGAGCAGTACTTC	CASSYSGTVGYEQYF
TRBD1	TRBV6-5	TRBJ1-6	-	TGTGCCAGCAGGCAACAGGGGTTCTTTGATTCACCCCTCCACTTT	CASRQQGFFDSPLHF
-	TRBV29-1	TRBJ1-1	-	TGCAGCGTTGAAGATCCCAAGGGGGGAGGGGGCACTGAAGCTTTCTTT	CSVEDPKGGGGTEAFF
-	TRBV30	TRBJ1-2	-	TGTGCCTGGAGCGGGAACATTGAAGCTAACTATGGCTACACCTTC	CAWSGNIEANYGYTF
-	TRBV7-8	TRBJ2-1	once	TGTGCCAGCAGCTTAGCAGAGAGCTCCTACAATGAGCAGTTCTTC	CASSLAESSYNEQFF
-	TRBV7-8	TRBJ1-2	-	TGTGCCAGCAGCTTAGGCCAGGGGTTTGGCTACACCTTC	CASSLGQGFGYTF
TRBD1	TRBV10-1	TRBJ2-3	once	TGCGCCAGCAGTGAGTCGGGGACAGCGGCGGATACGCAGTATTTT	CASSESGTAADTQYF
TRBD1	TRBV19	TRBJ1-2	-	TGTGCCAGTAGTATTCAGGGGGCCAGCTATGGCTACACCTTC	CASSIQGASYGYTF
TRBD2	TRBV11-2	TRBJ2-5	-	TGTGCCAGCAGCTTCGCTAGCGGATTCCTCGAGACCCAGTACTTC	CASSFASGFLETQYF
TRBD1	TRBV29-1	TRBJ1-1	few	TGCAGCGTTGATAGGACAGGGATGGGGACTGAAGCTTTCTTT	CSVDRTGMGTEAFF
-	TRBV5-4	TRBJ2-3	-	TGTGCCAGCAGACATTCCACCACAGATACGCAGTATTTT	CASRHSTTDTQYF
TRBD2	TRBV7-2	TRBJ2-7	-	TGTGCCAGCAGCTTACAGGCGACTAGCGGGGGTGGGTACGAGCAGTACTTC	CASSLQATSGGGYEQYF
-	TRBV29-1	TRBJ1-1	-	TGCAGCGTTGGGACAGCCAAGAACACTGAAGCTTTCTTT	CSVGTAKNTEAFF
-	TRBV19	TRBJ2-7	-	TGTGCCAGTAGTACCCGAGACGAGCAGTACTTC	CASSTRDEQYF
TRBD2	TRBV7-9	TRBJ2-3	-	TGTGCCAGCAGCTTACCACCCGGGACTAGCGGTAGCACAGATACGCAGTATTTT	CASSLPPGTSGSTDTQYF
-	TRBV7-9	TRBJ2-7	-	TGTGCCAGCAGCTTATCCGTCGACGAGCAGTACTTC	CASSLSVDEQYF
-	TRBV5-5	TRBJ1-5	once	TGTGCCAGCAGCTTGCGGACTCAGGATCAGCCCCAGCATTTT	CASSLRTQDQPQHF
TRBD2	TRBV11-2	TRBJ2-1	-	TGTGCCAGCAGCTTCGTAGCGGGAGGCAGCAATGAGCAGTTCTTC	CASSFVAGGSNEQFF
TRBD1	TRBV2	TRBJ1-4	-	TGTGCCAGTGACTCAACCAACAGGGGTCAACTAACAACTAATGAAAAACTGTTTTTT	CASDSTNRGQLTTNEKLFF
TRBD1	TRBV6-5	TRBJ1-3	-	TGTGCCAGCAGAACAGGGGCGAGAGGAAACACCATATATTTT	CASRTGARGNTIYF
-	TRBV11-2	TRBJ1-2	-	TGTGCCAGCAGAAAGACGGGGGTGGGCGATGGCTACACCTTC	CASRKTGVGDGYTF